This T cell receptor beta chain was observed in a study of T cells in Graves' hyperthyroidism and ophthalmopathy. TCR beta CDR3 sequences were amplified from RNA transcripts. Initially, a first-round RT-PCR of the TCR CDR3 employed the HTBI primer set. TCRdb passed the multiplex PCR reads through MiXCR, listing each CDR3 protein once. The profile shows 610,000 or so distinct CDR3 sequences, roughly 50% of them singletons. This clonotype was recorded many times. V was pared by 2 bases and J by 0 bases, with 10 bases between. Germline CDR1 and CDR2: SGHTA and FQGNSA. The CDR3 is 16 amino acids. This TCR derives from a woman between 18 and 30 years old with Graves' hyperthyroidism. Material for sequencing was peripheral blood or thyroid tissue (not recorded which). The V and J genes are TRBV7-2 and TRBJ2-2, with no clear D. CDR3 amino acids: CASSLIPDSNTGELFF. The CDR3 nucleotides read TGTGCCAGCAGCTTAATTCCAGACTCGAACACCGGGGAGCTGTTTTTT. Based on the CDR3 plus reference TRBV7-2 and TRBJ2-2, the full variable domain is GAGVSQSPSNKVTEKGKDVELRCDPISGHTALYWYRQSLGQGLEFLIYFQGNSAPDKSGLPSDRFSAERTGGSVSTLTIQRTQQEDSAVYLCASSLIPDSNTGELFFGEGSRLTVL.